A single sample is the source of the 13 T cell receptor beta chains below, sequenced in a study of Ad26.COV2.S vaccination and SARS-CoV-2 variants. The treatment was: around 19 received Ad26.COV2.S at low or high dose, single or two shots; about 5 received placebo; per-sample allocation not given. The investigators took samples on day 63 after the first vaccine or placebo injection. Sequenced by immunoSEQ multiplex PCR; TCRdb stores in-frame clones only, minus some. The sample holds around 320,000 clones, roughly 84% seen once. The starting material was peripheral blood, obtained in a trial of Ad26.COV2.S vaccine versus placebo. Receptor source: a person aged 18 to 59 who received the Ad26.COV2.S COVID-19 vaccine or a placebo.

The CDR3 is CASSQDGAEAFF. The CDR3 DNA sequence: TGTGCCAGCAGCCAAGACGGCGCTGAAGCTTTCTTT. The rearrangement joins TRBV14 to TRBJ1-1, with D uncertain. The germline V and J ends were trimmed by 0 bases and 6 bases, with 5 bases remaining between them. Germline V gene data show CDR1 as SGHDN and CDR2 as FVKESK. The CDR3 sequence is 12 residues long.

The chain recombines TRBV6-2 or TRBV6-3 with TRBJ1-1; perhaps TRBD1 as D (5 bases). Germline-derived CDR1 and CDR2 are MNHEY and SVGEGT. The CDR3 loop spans 15 amino acids. V gave up 0 bases and J gave up 7 bases, with 15 bases separating them. The CDR3: CASSYSGPITYEAFF. CDR3 DNA: TGTGCCAGCAGTTACTCGGGACCGATAACCTATGAAGCTTTCTTT.

The chain is built from TRBV15 and TRBJ2-6; 7 bases align to TRBD2. Trimming took 3 bases from V and 0 from J; bases not matched to a gene: 14. Germline lookup yields CDR1 LNHNV and CDR2 YYDKDF (reference sequence). This CDR3 spans 20 amino acids. The CDR3 nucleotides are TGTGCCACCAGCAGCTTCGTTTTGGGAGGGCACCTCTCTGGGGCCAACGTCCTGACTTTC. Translation gives CATSSFVLGGHLSGANVLTF.

This clone was picked up a small number of times. The identical CDR3 is also encoded by other nucleotide sequences in the sample. The chain is built from TRBV3-1 (or the pseudogene TRBV3-2) and TRBJ2-6; D ambiguous. With 0 bases removed from V and 0 bases from J, the gap between germline ends came to 3 bases. This CDR3 contains 15 residues. The V gene's germline CDR1 is LGHDT and CDR2 YNNKEL (reference sequence). The CDR3, as DNA: TGTGCCAGCAGCCAAGACATCTCTGGGGCCAACGTCCTGACTTTC. This sequence encodes CASSQDISGANVLTF.

The chain links TRBV29-1 to TRBJ2-3; D is unresolved. With 2 bases removed from V and 6 bases from J, the gap between germline ends came to 6 bases. Germline CDR1 is SQVTM and CDR2 is ANQGSEA. This CDR3 region has 11 residues. The CDR3 bases are TGCAGCGTTGAATTCGGGGATACGCAGTATTTT. This sequence encodes CSVEFGDTQYF.

The V and J genes are TRBV6-5 and TRBJ1-2; a possible D gene is TRBD1 (5 bases). Germline V gives CDR1 MNHEY, CDR2 SVGAGI. Trimming removed 10 bases from V and 3 bases from J, with 15 bases in between. This CDR3 spans 13 amino acids. CDR3 nucleotide sequence: TGTGCCATCGAAGGGACGTTTGACTATGGCTACACCTTC. It yields the protein CAIEGTFDYGYTF.

This chain joins TRBV11-2 and TRBJ2-6; D not certain. V was clipped by 4 bases and J by 0 bases, with 7 bases between them. This CDR3 is built from 15 residues. Germline CDR1 reads SGHAT; CDR2 reads FQNNGV. The CDR3 bases are TGTGCCAGCAGCTCTAGTGCCTCTGGGGCCAACGTCCTGACTTTC. Residues: CASSSSASGANVLTF.

The gene calls are TRBV18 and TRBJ1-1; TRBD1 might be the D (6 bases). With 5 bases removed from V and 5 bases from J, the gap between germline ends came to 9 bases. The CDR3 runs 12 residues. CDR1 and CDR2 (germline): KGHSH, LQKENI. This chain's CDR3 is CASSTGQTEAFF. In DNA form, the CDR3 reads TGTGCCAGCTCAACCGGACAGACTGAAGCTTTCTTT. The full variable domain, with the rest looked up from reference TRBV18 and TRBJ1-1, is NAGVMQNPRHLVRRRGQEARLRCSPMKGHSHVYWYRQLPEEGLKFMVYLQKENIIDESGMPKERFSAEFPKEGPSILRIQQVVRGDSAAYFCASSTGQTEAFFGQGTRLTVV.

CDR3 protein: CASGRTENTEAFF. The CDR3 DNA follows: TGTGCCAGCGGACGGACAGAGAACACTGAAGCTTTCTTT. This chain links TRBV12-3 or TRBV12-4 with TRBJ1-1; tentative D call: TRBD1 (6 bases). Trimming pared 8 bases from V and 1 base from J, leaving 11 bases between. The CDR3 is 13 amino acids.

This chain joins TRBV3-1 (or the pseudogene TRBV3-2) and TRBJ1-6; D possibly corresponds to TRBD1 (6 bases). CDR1 is LGHDT, CDR2 YNNKEL, per germline (reference sequence). Trimming shortened V by 4 bases and J by 10 bases, and 14 bases separated the two germline ends. The CDR3 runs 14 residues. This CDR3 reads CASSRDRLGSPLHF. Written as DNA, the CDR3 is TGTGCCAGCAGCCGAGACAGGCTAGGGTCACCCCTCCACTTT.

J is TRBJ2-7 and V is TRBV5-1; 11 bases line up with TRBD2. CDR1 SGHRS and CDR2 YFSETQ come from the germline V gene. The CDR3 is made up of 17 amino acids. V was pared by 4 bases and J by 3 bases, with 12 bases of the junction left unmatched. CDR3 in amino acids: CASSQFAGTSGYYEQYF. CDR3 sequence (DNA): TGCGCCAGCAGCCAATTCGCCGGGACTAGCGGTTACTACGAGCAGTACTTC.

The chain joins TRBV7-3 to TRBJ1-1; 8 bases map to TRBD1. Trimming removed 3 bases from V and 6 bases from J; junction bases left unmatched: 3. The CDR3 contains 13 residues. Looked up from germline, CDR1 is SGHTA and CDR2 is FQGTGA. The CDR3 spells CASSFTTGAEAFF. CDR3 bases: TGTGCCAGCAGCTTTACGACAGGGGCTGAAGCTTTCTTT.

V gene TRBV4-3 combines with J gene TRBJ2-4; D unresolved. Trimming cost V 4 bases and J 0 bases, with 19 bases left between them. This CDR3 has 18 amino acids. The V gene's germline CDR1 is LGHNA and CDR2 YSLEER. The CDR3 DNA reads as TGCGCCAGCAGCCCTGGTGGCAGCCTGTATCTAGCCAAAAACATTCAGTACTTC. This sequence encodes CASSPGGSLYLAKNIQYF.